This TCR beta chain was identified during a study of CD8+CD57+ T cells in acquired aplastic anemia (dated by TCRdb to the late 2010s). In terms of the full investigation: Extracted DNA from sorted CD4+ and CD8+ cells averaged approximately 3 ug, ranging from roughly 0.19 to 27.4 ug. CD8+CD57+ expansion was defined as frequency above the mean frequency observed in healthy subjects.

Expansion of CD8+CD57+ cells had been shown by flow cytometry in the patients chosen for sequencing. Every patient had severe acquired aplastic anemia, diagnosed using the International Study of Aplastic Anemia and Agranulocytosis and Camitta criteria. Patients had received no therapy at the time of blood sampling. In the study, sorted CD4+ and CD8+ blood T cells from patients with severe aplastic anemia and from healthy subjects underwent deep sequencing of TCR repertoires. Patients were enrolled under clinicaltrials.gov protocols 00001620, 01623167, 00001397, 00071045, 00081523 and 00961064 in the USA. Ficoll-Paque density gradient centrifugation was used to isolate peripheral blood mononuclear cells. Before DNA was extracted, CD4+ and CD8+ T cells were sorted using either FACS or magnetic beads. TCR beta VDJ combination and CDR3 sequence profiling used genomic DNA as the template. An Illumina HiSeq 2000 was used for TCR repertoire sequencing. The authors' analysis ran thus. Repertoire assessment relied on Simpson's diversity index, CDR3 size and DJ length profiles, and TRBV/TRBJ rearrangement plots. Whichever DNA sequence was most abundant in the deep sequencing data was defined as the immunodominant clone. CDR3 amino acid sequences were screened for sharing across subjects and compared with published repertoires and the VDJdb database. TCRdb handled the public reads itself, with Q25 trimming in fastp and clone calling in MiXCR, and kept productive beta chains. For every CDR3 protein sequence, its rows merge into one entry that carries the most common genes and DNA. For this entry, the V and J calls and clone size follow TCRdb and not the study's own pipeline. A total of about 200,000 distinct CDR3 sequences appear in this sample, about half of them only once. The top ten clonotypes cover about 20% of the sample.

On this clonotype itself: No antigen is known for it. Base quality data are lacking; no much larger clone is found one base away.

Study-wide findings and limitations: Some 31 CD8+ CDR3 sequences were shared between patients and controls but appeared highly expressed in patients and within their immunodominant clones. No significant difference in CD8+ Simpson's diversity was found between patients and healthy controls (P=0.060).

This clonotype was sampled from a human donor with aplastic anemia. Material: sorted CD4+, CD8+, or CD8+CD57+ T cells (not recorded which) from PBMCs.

The DNA sequence is as follows: TGTGCCAGCAGTTCGAGAGTACAGGGTTTTGGCTACACCTTC. This encodes CASSSRVQGFGYTF. The chain is made from TRBV7-3 and TRBJ1-2; TRBD1 could be the D gene, as 6 bases match. The germline ends are 18 bases apart after V is trimmed by 6 bases and J by 7 bases. The germline V gene supplies CDR1 SGHTA and CDR2 FQGTGA. Inclusive of the bounding cysteine and phenylalanine, the CDR3 is 14 residues long. The read is trimmed to its CDR3 DNA, 42 bases read in frame from base 1.